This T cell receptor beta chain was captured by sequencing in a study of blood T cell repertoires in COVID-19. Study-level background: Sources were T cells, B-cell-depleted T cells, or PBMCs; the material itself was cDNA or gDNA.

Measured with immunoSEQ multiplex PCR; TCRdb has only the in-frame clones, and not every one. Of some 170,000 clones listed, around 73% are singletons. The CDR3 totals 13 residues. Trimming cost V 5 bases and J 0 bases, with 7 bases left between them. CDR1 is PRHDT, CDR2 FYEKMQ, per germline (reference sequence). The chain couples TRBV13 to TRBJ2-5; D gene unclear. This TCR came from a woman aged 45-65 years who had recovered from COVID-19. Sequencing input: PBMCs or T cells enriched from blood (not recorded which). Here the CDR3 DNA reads TGTGCCAGCAGCCCTTCGTACCAAGAGACCCAGTACTTC. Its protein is CASSPSYQETQYF.